A single sample is the source of the 14 T cell receptor beta chains below, sequenced in a study of radiation and T cells in renal cell carcinoma. The time point is: blood 4 weeks post-SBRT, at nephrectomy. This sample's treatment: 15 Gy SBRT to primary tumor, nephrectomy 4 weeks later. Some clones are missing from TCRdb's copy, which holds only in-frame ones; the method was immunoSEQ multiplex PCR. The table records 60,000 to 75,000 clones, roughly 80% of them present only once. Sequencing was performed on blood, taken from a patient whose treatment included radiotherapy and nephrectomy. The origin of the receptors is a man aged 55 to 70 with renal cell carcinoma.

The genes are TRBV5-6 and TRBJ2-7; the D gene is possibly TRBD2 (6 bases). CDR1 is SGHDT and CDR2 is YYEEEE in the germline V gene. The CDR3 extends over 15 amino acids. V shed 4 bases and J shed 3 bases, with 17 bases lying between them. CDR3 in DNA: TGTGCCAGCAGCCTCCTTGGAGGGTCCATCTACGAGCAGTACGTC. Amino acids: CASSLLGGSIYEQYV.

This chain joins TRBV11-1 and TRBJ1-2; D is unclear. V was pared by 1 base and J by 2 bases, with 5 bases between. Germline V CDR1 and CDR2: SGHAT, FQDESV (reference sequence). This CDR3 spans 13 amino acids. CDR3 amino acids: CASSLEENYGYTF. The CDR3 DNA reads TGTGCCAGCAGCTTAGAAGAAAACTATGGCTACACCTTC.

The CDR3 coding sequence is TGTGCCAGCAGTTTCAGGGGGCGCGAGGGCTATACGCAGTATTTT. Its translation is CASSFRGREGYTQYF. The chain recombines TRBV27 with TRBJ2-3, with 8 nucleotides matching TRBD1. J was trimmed by 7 bases and V by 3 bases; bases with no gene match: 9. CDR3 length equals 15 residues. Germline CDR1 reads MNHEY; CDR2 reads SMNVEV (reference sequence).

CDR3: CASSTQSLNTEAFF. The DNA of the CDR3 is TGTGCCAGTAGTACGCAGAGCCTGAACACTGAAGCTTTCTTT. The chain carries TRBV19 and TRBJ1-1; D uncertain. Per the germline V gene, CDR1 is LNHDA and CDR2 is SQIVND (reference sequence). V gave up 4 bases and J gave up 0 bases, with 9 bases separating them. The CDR3 has 14 amino acids.

This chain links TRBV14 with TRBJ2-5; the match to TRBD2 covers 10 bases. Germline CDR1 is SGHDN and CDR2 is FVKESK. Losses at the gene ends were 0 bases for V and 5 bases for J; bases not matched to a gene: 12. This CDR3 is built from 18 residues. The CDR3 here is CASSQELLAGAPGETQYF. CDR3 sequence (DNA): TGTGCCAGCAGCCAAGAACTCCTAGCGGGAGCTCCGGGGGAGACCCAGTACTTC. The full variable domain, in which reference TRBV14 and TRBJ2-5 provide the parts outside the CDR3, is EAGVTQFPSHSVIEKGQTVTLRCDPISGHDNLYWYRRVMGKEIKFLLHFVKESKQDESGMPNNRFLAERTGGTYSTLKVQPAELEDSGVYFCASSQELLAGAPGETQYFGPGTRLLVL.

V is TRBV11-3 and J is TRBJ1-5, with a tentative D call TRBD1 (6 bases). V was cut by 10 bases and J by 6 bases, with 16 bases left in between. This CDR3 is built from 13 residues. In germline, CDR1 is SGHNT, CDR2 YENEEA. The CDR3 loop reads CAMSGQLSQPQHF. For the CDR3, the DNA is TGTGCCATGTCCGGACAGTTGAGTCAGCCCCAGCATTTT.

This chain links TRBV19 with TRBJ2-3, with TRBD2 matching 13 bases. V shed 4 bases, J shed 10 bases, and the junction held 5 bases outside the gene matches. This CDR3 has 14 amino acids. CDR1 and CDR2 (germline): LNHDA, SQIVND (reference sequence). In DNA form, the CDR3 reads TGTGCCAGTAGTACCAGGACTAGCGGGAGTGCGCAGTATTTT. Protein: CASSTRTSGSAQYF.

V and J are TRBV19 and TRBJ2-3; possible D gene TRBD2, 6 bases. The ends were cut back, 6 bases at V and 6 bases at J, with 10 bases in the middle. The CDR3 runs to 12 residues. Germline CDR1 reads LNHDA; CDR2 reads SQIVND (reference sequence). The CDR3 sequence: CASRGGSDTQYF. The CDR3 DNA is TGTGCCAGTAGGGGGGGTTCGGATACGCAGTATTTT.

This clone was detected only a few times. The chain combines TRBV6-1 with TRBJ2-3; D unresolved. The germline gives CDR1 MNHNS, CDR2 SASEGT. V was cut by 0 bases and J by 2 bases, with 6 bases left in between. The CDR3 is 14 residues long. The CDR3 DNA reads as TGTGCCAGCAGTGAAGCACTGAACACAGATACGCAGTATTTT. The encoded protein is CASSEALNTDTQYF.

The chain links TRBV6-1 to TRBJ2-7; possibly TRBD1 for D (6 bases). The CDR3 sequence is 14 residues long. Germline V gene data show CDR1 as MNHNS and CDR2 as SASEGT. V lost 9 bases and J 2 bases, leaving 17 bases between the germline ends. The CDR3 DNA sequence: TGTGCCAGTAGCCGTGGCAGGGGAACCTACGAGCAGTACTTC. This sequence encodes CASSRGRGTYEQYF.

This clone was seen once. This chain uses TRBV5-1 with TRBJ1-1, with TRBD1 matching 9 bases. The ends lost 0 bases at V and 8 bases at J; junction bases unmatched: 2. The CDR3 is 13 residues long. In germline, CDR1 is SGHRS, CDR2 YFSETQ. CDR3 bases: TGCGCCAGCAGCTTGGGTGGACAGGGGGAAGCTTTCTTT. Its translation is CASSLGGQGEAFF. The variable domain in full, completed from reference TRBV5-1 and TRBJ1-1, reads KAGVTQTPRYLIKTRGQQVTLSCSPISGHRSVSWYQQTPGQGLQFLFEYFSETQRNKGNFPGRFSGRQFSNSRSEMNVSTLELGDSALYLCASSLGGQGEAFFGQGTRLTVV.

The genes are TRBV7-2 and TRBJ2-1; 9 positions match TRBD2. V gave up 9 bases and J gave up 6 bases; unmatched junction bases: 9. The CDR3 length is 14 residues. Per the germline V gene, CDR1 is SGHTA and CDR2 is FQGNSA. The chain's CDR3 is CASRASGAFNEQFF. DNA for the CDR3: TGTGCCAGTCGGGCTAGCGGGGCCTTCAATGAGCAGTTCTTC. Full variable domain (remainder filled in from reference TRBV7-2 and TRBJ2-1): GAGVSQSPSNKVTEKGKDVELRCDPISGHTALYWYRQSLGQGLEFLIYFQGNSAPDKSGLPSDRFSAERTGGSVSTLTIQRTQQEDSAVYLCASRASGAFNEQFFGPGTRLTVL.

DNA for the CDR3: TGTGCCAGCACCATGACATGGGGTACCGGGGAGCTGTTTTTT. Translating it yields CASTMTWGTGELFF. The chain recombines TRBV6-1 with TRBJ2-2; D not certain. Trimming stripped 7 bases from V and 5 bases from J, with 14 bases between. From germline, CDR1 is MNHNS and CDR2 SASEGT. There are 14 residues in the CDR3.

This clone was seen once. The chain couples TRBV7-2 to TRBJ1-4; no reliable D call. Germline V CDR1 and CDR2: SGHTA, FQGNSA. V lost 5 bases to trimming and J lost 4 bases, with 14 bases between them. This CDR3 has 15 residues. The chain's CDR3 is CASSLYKNRNEKLFF. DNA for the CDR3: TGTGCCAGCAGCCTTTACAAGAACCGTAATGAAAAACTGTTTTTT.